Included here is one T cell receptor beta chain sequence, with context. Antigen: not known. CD8 cells regarded as naive lacked CD45RO, were positively chosen for CCR7, and omitted terminally differentiated effector memory CD45RA+ cells. This specimen belongs to a study of shared clonotypes between healthy human individuals. Study-level background: Sampling drew on donors who were a couple of women and three men aged 18 to 49. Every donor yielded three CD4 naive, three CD4 memory, two CD8 naive and one CD8 memory plate.

The CDR3 sequence is 17 residues long. Germline V lookup: CDR1 SGHRS, CDR2 YFSETQ. The trim removed 1 base at V and 0 bases at J, leaving 8 bases unmatched. Study-wide findings and caveats: In four donors, approximately 5% of naive CD4 clonotypes appeared in common.

Per the study methods: ImmunoSEQ gave junction-only sequences without quality scores, so filtering differed. Produced via immunoSEQ multiplex PCR; TCRdb's table is partial and in-frame only. V and J calls and clone size are copied from that table; D and trimming were computed from the DNA. The sample has about 2.1 million clones, about 93% seen once. Specimen: naive CD8+ T cells from PBMCs. The rearrangement uses TRBV5-1 and TRBJ2-3; 7 nucleotides agree with TRBD2. The TCR sequence derives from a man aged 18 to 30 in good health. Some clones in this sample may be carry-over from other donors' samples. CDR3: CASSLSLSGGSTDTQYF. The CDR3 nucleotides are TGCGCCAGCAGCTTGTCTCTGTCGGGAGGAAGCACAGATACGCAGTATTTT.